What follows are 28 T cell receptor beta chains derived from one specimen sequenced in a study of T cell responses to AZD1222 COVID-19 vaccine. Method: immunoSEQ multiplex PCR; TCRdb's copy keeps in-frame clones and lacks some. The sample records more than 85,000 clones, roughly nine tenths being singletons. The source material was peripheral blood, sampled on day 0 of AZD1222 vaccination. The receptors shown here come from an adult in good health.

This chain joins TRBV5-1 and TRBJ1-1, with a tentative D call TRBD1 (6 bases). This CDR3 is built from 17 residues. CDR1 is SGHRS and CDR2 is YFSETQ in the germline V gene. V lost 0 bases to trimming and J lost 0 bases, with 15 bases between them. For the CDR3, the DNA is TGCGCCAGCAGCTTGGCCGTGGGGGGCTGGGTGAACACTGAAGCTTTCTTT. Amino acids: CASSLAVGGWVNTEAFF.

V gene TRBV28 combines with J gene TRBJ2-1, with D uncertain. Germline V gene data show CDR1 as MDHEN and CDR2 as SYDVKM. This CDR3 region has 11 residues. Trimming took off 5 bases at V and 10 bases at J, with 9 bases between the two ends. The CDR3 is CASSPTREQFF. For the CDR3, the DNA is TGTGCCAGCAGTCCTACCAGGGAGCAGTTCTTC.

The chain links TRBV7-2 to TRBJ2-7, with no clear D. The CDR3 length is 13 residues. Trimming took off 3 bases at V and 2 bases at J, with 8 bases between the two ends. CDR1 is SGHTA, CDR2 FQGNSA, per germline. CDR3 nucleotides: TGTGCCAGCAGCTTGTCACCAACCTACGAGCAGTACTTC. Amino acids: CASSLSPTYEQYF.

The chain combines TRBV2 with TRBJ2-1; D is tentatively TRBD1 or TRBD2 (7 bases each). With 1 base removed from V and 7 bases from J, the gap between germline ends came to 14 bases. The germline V gene has CDR1 SNHLY and CDR2 FYNNEI. The length of the CDR3 is 15 residues. The CDR3 sequence is CASSEVRQGGNEQFF. The CDR3 DNA sequence: TGTGCCAGCAGTGAAGTGAGACAGGGAGGGAATGAGCAGTTCTTC.

V usage is TRBV11-2 and J usage is TRBJ2-5; no clear D gene. The CDR3 extends over 13 amino acids. Germline assignment: CDR1 SGHAT and CDR2 FQNNGV. V dropped 5 bases and J dropped 5 bases, with 12 bases sitting between them. In DNA form, the CDR3 reads TGTGCCAGCAGCCCTGACTGGTTGGAGACCCAGTACTTC. Protein: CASSPDWLETQYF.

This chain links TRBV7-2 with TRBJ1-3; D unresolved. CDR3 length: 13 amino acids. Germline CDR1 and CDR2: SGHTA and FQGNSA. V lost 2 bases and J 4 bases, leaving 6 bases between the germline ends. This CDR3 reads CASSLSYGNTIYF. The DNA for the CDR3 is TGTGCCAGCAGCTTAAGCTACGGAAACACCATATATTTT.

This rearrangement joins TRBV5-1 to TRBJ2-7; the match to TRBD1 covers 12 bases. Looked up from germline, CDR1 is SGHRS and CDR2 is YFSETQ. The trim removed 3 bases at V and 5 bases at J, leaving 3 bases unmatched. The CDR3 has 14 residues. CDR3: CASSSGQGADEQYF. Written as DNA, the CDR3 is TGCGCCAGCAGCTCGGGACAGGGGGCGGACGAGCAGTACTTC.

This chain joins TRBV4-1 and TRBJ2-1, with TRBD2 as a possible D gene (6 bases). Trimming removed 3 bases at V and 0 bases at J, with 9 bases between. Germline loops: CDR1 MGHRA, CDR2 YSYEKL. The CDR3 is 15 amino acids. CDR3 sequence (DNA): TGCGCCAGCAGCCAGGAGCGGGCCTCCTACAATGAGCAGTTCTTC. It translates to CASSQERASYNEQFF.

The genes are TRBV9 and TRBJ1-6; no definite D call. This CDR3 is built from 15 residues. Trimming pared 0 bases from V and 14 bases from J, leaving 18 bases between. CDR1 is SGDLS, CDR2 YYNGEE, per germline. The CDR3 region is CASSVGPAPVLALHF. CDR3 coding DNA: TGTGCCAGCAGCGTAGGGCCAGCGCCGGTATTGGCCCTCCACTTT.

The J gene is TRBJ2-1, the V gene TRBV4-1, with 7 positions matching TRBD1. The germline V gene has CDR1 MGHRA and CDR2 YSYEKL. After removal of 5 bases from V and 9 bases from J, the junction contained 13 bases not matched to a gene. The CDR3 consists of 15 residues. The CDR3 DNA follows: TGCGCCAGCAGCAAATTACAGGGGACACAATTTGAGCAGTTCTTC. Amino acid sequence: CASSKLQGTQFEQFF.

The V and J genes are TRBV6-5 and TRBJ1-2, with D uncertain. The CDR3 has 14 residues. V was cut by 2 bases and J by 1 base, with 8 bases left in between. Germline values: CDR1 MNHEY, CDR2 SVGAGI. In DNA form, the CDR3 reads TGTGCCAGCAGTTACGCGGGTATTAACTATGGCTACACCTTC. Its translation is CASSYAGINYGYTF.

CDR3 DNA sequence: TGTGCCACCAGTGATCCTTTTGACACTGAAGCTTTCTTT. Encoded protein: CATSDPFDTEAFF. The chain employs TRBV24-1 and TRBJ1-1; unclear D gene. V dropped 3 bases and J dropped 3 bases, with 7 bases sitting between them. This CDR3 has 13 amino acids. In germline, CDR1 is KGHDR, CDR2 SFDVKD.

V is TRBV18 and J is TRBJ2-6; TRBD1 is a possible D gene (5 bases). This CDR3 has 17 residues. Trimming took off 6 bases at V and 3 bases at J, with 18 bases between the two ends. The germline V gene encodes CDR1 KGHSH and CDR2 LQKENI. The DNA for the CDR3 is TGTGCCAGCTCCCCAACCGTACCGGACAATGGGGCCAACGTCCTGACTTTC. Residues: CASSPTVPDNGANVLTF.

The chain has TRBV30 and TRBJ2-7; D is undetermined. V lost 2 bases to trimming and J lost 2 bases, with 7 bases between them. Looked up from germline, CDR1 is GTSNPN and CDR2 is SVGIG (reference sequence). This CDR3 is built from 12 residues. The CDR3 coding sequence is TGTGCCTGGAGTCTAGGAACCTACGAGCAGTACTTC. Protein: CAWSLGTYEQYF.

J is TRBJ2-1 and V is TRBV29-1; 8 positions agree with TRBD1. With 3 bases clipped from V and 14 bases from J, the junction kept 3 bases outside the gene matches. CDR3 length: 10 amino acids. CDR1 is SQVTM and CDR2 is ANQGSEA in the germline V gene. CDR3 nucleotide sequence: TGCAGCGTTGAGTGGACAGGGAAGTTCTTC. Encoded protein: CSVEWTGKFF.

The CDR3 region has the DNA TGCAGTGCTAGTTCTGACAGGAGCTATGGCTACACCTTC. It is translated as CSASSDRSYGYTF. This chain links TRBV20-1 with TRBJ1-2; D may be TRBD1 (6 bases). V was cut by 3 bases and J by 4 bases, with 12 bases left in between. The CDR3 runs 13 residues. CDR1 is DFQATT, CDR2 SNEGSKA, per germline (reference sequence).

The rearrangement joins TRBV6-5 to TRBJ2-3; 8 nucleotides line up with TRBD1. The CDR3 contains 15 residues. CDR1 and CDR2 (germline): MNHEY, SVGAGI. J lost 3 bases, V lost 7 bases, and 9 bases had no gene match. The CDR3, as DNA: TGTGCCAGCAAAAGAGGACAGGGTTGGACAGATACGCAGTATTTT. Protein sequence: CASKRGQGWTDTQYF.

This clone was counted between two and nine times. The chain employs TRBV5-6 and TRBJ1-6; D gene ambiguous. V shed 0 bases and J shed 8 bases, with 12 bases lying between them. The CDR3 totals 15 residues. Germline CDR1 reads SGHDT; CDR2 reads YYEEEE. CDR3 sequence: CASSLAAGRDSPLHF. As DNA, the CDR3 is TGTGCCAGCAGCTTGGCCGCGGGAAGGGATTCACCCCTCCACTTT.

The rearrangement links TRBV27 to TRBJ1-5; 9 bases match TRBD1. The length of the CDR3 is 15 residues. The germline CDR1 and CDR2 sequences are MNHEY and SMNVEV (reference sequence). V shed 2 bases, J shed 6 bases, and the junction held 5 bases outside the gene matches. The DNA for the CDR3 is TGTGCCAGCAGTTTAGTGACAGGGGGAGGTCAGCCCCAGCATTTT. Amino acids: CASSLVTGGGQPQHF.

The rearrangement joins TRBV6-5 to TRBJ2-3; 12 bases match TRBD2. Germline loops: CDR1 MNHEY, CDR2 SVGAGI. The junction had 4 bases not matched to a gene; V was cut back by 6 bases and J by 3 bases. The CDR3 is made up of 15 amino acids. CDR3 nucleotide sequence: TGTGCCAGCAGAACTAGCGGGGGGTTAACAGATACGCAGTATTTT. This codes for CASRTSGGLTDTQYF.

CDR3 loop: CASRPQVPWTGGLSYNSPLHF. DNA of the CDR3: TGTGCCAGCAGACCTCAGGTTCCGTGGACAGGGGGCTTGTCCTATAATTCACCCCTCCACTTT. The chain carries TRBV28 and TRBJ1-6, with 11 bases matching TRBD1. V shed 6 bases and J 1 base; nucleotides not matched to a gene: 17. Germline CDR1 is MDHEN and CDR2 is SYDVKM. The CDR3 totals 21 residues. The complete variable domain, with remaining parts taken from reference TRBV28 and TRBJ1-6, reads DVKVTQSSRYLVKRTGEKVFLECVQDMDHENMFWYRQDPGLGLRLIYFSYDVKMKEKGDIPEGYSVSREKKERFSLILESASTNQTSMYLCASRPQVPWTGGLSYNSPLHFGNGTRLTVT.

A few counts support this clone. The rearrangement uses TRBV7-9 and TRBJ1-2; D gene unclear. Per germline, CDR1 SEHNR and CDR2 FQNEAQ (reference sequence). Trimming removed 10 bases from V and 5 bases from J, with 14 bases in between. The CDR3 covers 12 residues. CDR3 bases: TGTGCCACCGGGTGGGCGGAATATGGCTACACCTTC. Protein sequence: CATGWAEYGYTF.

This clone has only a few counts. The J gene is TRBJ2-5, the V gene TRBV11-2; 7 bases map to TRBD2. After removal of 3 bases from V and 2 bases from J, the junction contained 3 bases not matched to a gene. This CDR3 has 14 residues. The germline V gene encodes CDR1 SGHAT and CDR2 FQNNGV. The CDR3 loop is CASSFWGGQETQYF. The CDR3 nucleotides read TGTGCCAGCAGCTTCTGGGGGGGGCAAGAGACCCAGTACTTC. The whole variable domain, filled in from reference TRBV11-2 and TRBJ2-5, reads EAGVAQSPRYKIIEKRQSVAFWCNPISGHATLYWYQQILGQGPKLLIQFQNNGVVDDSQLPKDRFSAERLKGVDSTLKIQPAKLEDSAVYLCASSFWGGQETQYFGPGTRLLVL.

The V and J genes are TRBV4-3 and TRBJ2-7; 11 bases are a match to TRBD2. CDR3 length equals 15 residues. Losses at the gene ends were 0 bases for V and 7 bases for J; bases not matched to a gene: 5. Looked up from germline, CDR1 is LGHNA and CDR2 is YSLEER. As DNA, the CDR3 is TGCGCCAGCAGCCAAGATGGGGCTAGCGGGAGGGAGCAGTACTTC. Residues: CASSQDGASGREQYF.

This chain connects TRBV7-9 to TRBJ2-2, with 8 nucleotides matching TRBD1. The CDR3 has 16 residues. The V gene end was trimmed by 10 bases and the J gene end by 0 bases; junction bases not matched to a gene: 10. The germline V gene encodes CDR1 SEHNR and CDR2 FQNEAQ (reference sequence). The CDR3 coding sequence is TGTGCCACCATCTATCCGACAGGGGCGAACACCGGGGAGCTGTTTTTT. Translated, it gives CATIYPTGANTGELFF.

The chain employs TRBV5-1 and TRBJ2-1, with 12 bases matching TRBD2. This CDR3 is built from 16 residues. V gave up 0 bases and J gave up 7 bases; unmatched junction bases: 5. CDR1 is SGHRS, CDR2 YFSETQ, per germline. CDR3 protein: CASSLGASGRGNEQFF. The CDR3 coding sequence is TGCGCCAGCAGCTTGGGGGCTAGCGGGAGGGGTAATGAGCAGTTCTTC.

The chain couples TRBV4-2 to TRBJ1-1; 7 bases match TRBD1. V was pared by 1 base and J by 6 bases, with 5 bases of the junction left unmatched. CDR1 is LGHNA, CDR2 YNFKEQ, per germline. The length of the CDR3 is 14 residues. CDR3: CASSQVQGVPEAFF. CDR3 DNA: TGTGCCAGCAGCCAAGTCCAGGGGGTACCTGAAGCTTTCTTT.

The chain links TRBV19 to TRBJ2-1, with D possibly TRBD1 on 6 matching bases. Germline loops: CDR1 LNHDA, CDR2 SQIVND (reference sequence). The ends were cut back, 3 bases at V and 7 bases at J, with 13 bases in the middle. This CDR3 comprises 14 residues. The CDR3 loop reads CASSIPTGRNEQFF. In DNA, the CDR3 is TGTGCCAGTAGTATCCCCACAGGGAGAAATGAGCAGTTCTTC.